The rows below give T cell receptor beta chains drawn from one sample of a study of regulatory T cells in long-lasting Graves disease. Using its own MiXCR run on the multiplex PCR reads, TCRdb lists one record per CDR3 protein. In the table there are nearly 350,000 distinct CDR3 sequences, about 18% of which are singletons. The sequenced sample was peripheral blood mononuclear cells (PBMCs), obtained when the disease was refractory, from a patient treated with antithyroid drugs. The receptors were gathered from a female donor with Graves disease. Each CDR3 is given with its conserved first and last residue. A D gene is named only where the DNA matches it firmly. The listing skips clone size in some rows; elsewhere it reads once, few, many or a size class.

clone size	V gene	D gene	J gene	CDR3 protein	CDR3 DNA
NA	TRBV18	NA	TRBJ2-7	CASSLRDSSLSEQYF	TGTGCCAGCTCACTGCGGGACAGTTCTTTAAGCGAGCAGTACTTC
few	TRBV7-9	NA	TRBJ1-6	CARPNSPLHF	TGTGCCAGGCCAAATTCACCCCTCCACTTT
many	TRBV6-1	TRBD2	TRBJ2-7	CASSTSGRIYEQYF	TGTGCCAGCAGTACTAGCGGGAGGATCTACGAGCAGTACTTC
NA	TRBV18	NA	TRBJ1-5	CASSQTTLGGPQHF	TGTGCCAGCTCACAAACAACACTCGGGGGGCCCCAGCATTTT
NA	TRBV7-9	TRBD1	TRBJ2-2	CASSLRTGTNTGELFF	TGTGCCAGCAGCCTTAGGACAGGGACGAACACCGGGGAGCTGTTTTTT
NA	TRBV6-1	NA	TRBJ2-7	CASSRPRNEQYF	TGTGCCAGCAGTCGGCCGAGGAACGAGCAGTACTTC
NA	TRBV7-2	NA	TRBJ2-7	CASSLIPLFPYEQYF	TGTGCCAGCAGCTTAATCCCGCTATTTCCCTACGAGCAGTACTTC
NA	TRBV5-5	NA	TRBJ2-5	CASSLVVGETQYF	TGTGCCAGCAGCTTGGTGGTGGGGGAGACCCAGTACTTC
NA	TRBV7-2	TRBD2	TRBJ2-6	CASSRQGLAASGANVLTF	TGTGCCAGCAGCCGCCAAGGACTAGCGGCGTCTGGGGCCAACGTCCTGACTTTC
many	TRBV7-2	NA	TRBJ1-6	CASSLVDWKPLHF	TGTGCCAGCAGCTTAGTTGACTGGAAGCCCCTCCACTTT
few	TRBV6-5	NA	TRBJ1-6	CASSYSTWGSGTGSPLHF	TGTGCCAGCAGTTACTCGACGTGGGGCTCTGGTACAGGTTCACCCCTCCACTTT
few	TRBV5-1	NA	TRBJ1-6	CASSLAGIPYNSPLHF	TGCGCCAGCAGCTTGGCTGGGATCCCGTATAATTCACCCCTCCACTTT
many	TRBV15	TRBD1	TRBJ2-3	CATSRDAGQGETDTQYF	TGTGCCACCAGCAGAGATGCGGGACAGGGGGAGACAGATACGCAGTATTTT
many	TRBV6-5	NA	TRBJ1-5	CASSYVGQPHQPQHF	TGTGCCAGCAGTTACGTTGGACAGCCCCATCAGCCCCAGCATTTT
few	TRBV18	NA	TRBJ2-2	CASSPQVLNTGELFF	TGTGCCAGCTCACCACAGGTCCTGAACACCGGGGAGCTGTTTTTT
many	TRBV7-3	NA	TRBJ2-5	CASSSGGEPGTQYF	TGTGCCAGCAGCTCGGGTGGAGAACCGGGGACCCAGTACTTC
NA	TRBV25-1	TRBD1	TRBJ1-4	CASSEYDGTGVEKLFF	TGTGCCAGCAGTGAATACGACGGGACAGGGGTTGAAAAACTGTTTTTT
many	TRBV20-1	NA	TRBJ1-2	CSAPTPPGNYGYTF	TGCAGTGCGCCGACTCCCCCAGGGAACTATGGCTACACCTTC
NA	TRBV19	NA	TRBJ2-2	CASNPWGPLGTGELFF	TGTGCCAGTAACCCGTGGGGACCACTTGGGACCGGGGAGCTGTTTTTT
NA	TRBV7-6	TRBD1	TRBJ2-3	CASSLMTGGISDTQYF	TGTGCCAGCAGCTTAATGACAGGGGGCATATCAGATACGCAGTATTTT
many	TRBV12-3/TRBV12-4	NA	TRBJ2-2	CASSLGGVGTGELFF	TGTGCCAGCAGTTTGGGGGGTGTGGGTACCGGGGAGCTGTTTTTT
many	TRBV2	NA	TRBJ1-5	CASSDRRVQPQHF	TGTGCCAGCAGTGATCGCAGGGTTCAGCCCCAGCATTTT